The next 30 T cell receptor beta chains were all read from a single sample in a study of blood T cells in healthy people across ages. A second PCR, run for about 7 to 11 cycles, used a sample-barcoded 5' primer plus a J-beta primer mix. TCRdb redid the calling of the 5' RACE reads with MiXCR, one entry per CDR3 protein. The table records over 1,300,000 distinct CDR3 sequences, almost 60% of them present only once. Sequencing was carried out using blood. These receptors all stem from a man between 18 and 29 years old in good health.

This clonotype has a single count. The J gene is TRBJ2-3, the V gene TRBV12-3 or TRBV12-4; 8 bases fit TRBD2. The V gene end was trimmed by 1 base and the J gene end by 0 bases; junction bases not matched to a gene: 24. The CDR3 totals 23 residues. The DNA for the CDR3 is TGTGCCAGCAGTTTAGTACGGCGGGGGGCCGACCGGGTTAGTATACATAGCACAGATACGCAGTATTTT. Encoded protein: CASSLVRRGADRVSIHSTDTQYF.

The chain uses TRBV2 and TRBJ2-1, with 9 bases fitting TRBD1. The V gene's germline CDR1 is SNHLY and CDR2 FYNNEI. This CDR3 has 12 residues. Trimming cost V 8 bases and J 7 bases; bases outside gene matches: 3. CDR3 region: CASGTGSNEQFF. In DNA, the CDR3 is TGTGCCAGCGGGACAGGGTCAAATGAGCAGTTCTTC.

J is TRBJ2-1 and V is TRBV7-2; D possibly corresponds to TRBD1 (7 bases). V lost 2 bases and J 1 base, leaving 12 bases between the germline ends. Germline CDR1 is SGHTA and CDR2 is FQGNSA. The CDR3 spans 16 residues. In DNA form, the CDR3 reads TGTGCCAGCAGCTTACAGGGGGGCCGATCCTACAATGAGCAGTTCTTC. It encodes CASSLQGGRSYNEQFF.

The chain joins TRBV7-2 to TRBJ2-1; D is possibly TRBD2 (5 bases). CDR1 is SGHTA, CDR2 FQGNSA, per germline. V gave up 7 bases and J gave up 6 bases, with 19 bases separating them. This CDR3 is 15 amino acids long. The CDR3 is CASNTRATRGNEQFF. The CDR3, as DNA: TGTGCCAGCAACACCCGAGCGACCCGGGGCAATGAGCAGTTCTTC.

The rearrangement joins TRBV6-5 to TRBJ1-1; 7 nucleotides match TRBD1. Germline V CDR1 and CDR2: MNHEY, SVGAGI. This CDR3 has 13 amino acids. Unmatched junction bases numbered 5, after V lost 7 bases and J lost 3 bases. CDR3 in amino acids: CASKETGHTEAFF. CDR3 nucleotides: TGTGCCAGCAAAGAGACAGGGCACACTGAAGCTTTCTTT.

This clonotype has a handful of counts. A much bigger clone sits one base away, suggesting this may be a read error. This rearrangement joins TRBV10-3 to TRBJ2-6; D not resolved. The V gene's germline CDR1 is ENHRY and CDR2 SYGVKD. Trimming shortened V by 5 bases and J by 0 bases, and 2 bases separated the two germline ends. The CDR3 runs to 13 residues. The CDR3 DNA sequence: TGTGCCATCAGTTACTCTGGGGCCAACGTCCTGACTTTC. It encodes CAISYSGANVLTF.

The V and J genes are TRBV10-3 and TRBJ2-3; 7 bases align to TRBD1. This CDR3 has 19 amino acids. CDR1 ENHRY and CDR2 SYGVKD come from the germline V gene. V lost 2 bases to trimming and J lost 0 bases; unmatched junction nucleotides: 14. The CDR3 bases are TGTGCCATCAGTGAGCCCGCCAACCCAAAGACAGGGAGCACAGATACGCAGTATTTT. Translated, it gives CAISEPANPKTGSTDTQYF.

The V and J genes are TRBV20-1 and TRBJ2-3; D gene ambiguous. The length of the CDR3 is 17 residues. V shed 3 bases and J shed 2 bases, with 21 bases lying between them. Germline V gene lookup returns CDR1 DFQATT and CDR2 SNEGSKA (reference sequence). CDR3 amino acids: CSASRSDGIDLTDTQYF. CDR3 DNA: TGCAGTGCTAGTCGGTCTGATGGGATAGACCTCACAGATACGCAGTATTTT.

This chain uses TRBV4-1 with TRBJ1-2; the D gene is possibly TRBD1 (6 bases). CDR1 and CDR2 from the germline V gene are MGHRA and YSYEKL. V lost 2 bases and J 4 bases, leaving 11 bases between the germline ends. The CDR3 has 14 amino acids. The CDR3 reads CASSQPGTSYGYTF. The CDR3 DNA reads as TGCGCCAGCAGCCAACCCGGGACATCCTATGGCTACACCTTC.

In regard to this clonotype: The junction departs from the called germline gene at one end, perhaps through a read error. The CDR3 DNA follows: TGTGTCAGCAACCACGACAGCTTCACAGATACGCAGTATTTT. Amino acids: CVSNHDSFTDTQYF. The chain recombines TRBV7-9 with TRBJ2-3; the D gene is possibly TRBD1 (5 bases). Germline V lookup: CDR1 SEHNR, CDR2 FQNEAQ (reference sequence). The CDR3 is made up of 14 amino acids.

V and J are TRBV27 and TRBJ2-6, with D perhaps matching TRBD1 (6 bases). V gave up 0 bases and J gave up 8 bases, with 11 bases separating them. Looked up from germline, CDR1 is MNHEY and CDR2 is SMNVEV (reference sequence). The CDR3 spans 15 residues. The CDR3 loop reads CASSLSRGGPNVLTF. The CDR3 nucleotides read TGTGCCAGCAGTTTATCTCGAGGGGGACCCAACGTCCTGACTTTC. Full variable domain (rest looked up from reference TRBV27 and TRBJ2-6): EAQVTQNPRYLITVTGKKLTVTCSQNMNHEYMSWYRQDPGLGLRQIYYSMNVEVTDKGDVPEGYKVSRKEKRNFPLILESPSPNQTSLYFCASSLSRGGPNVLTFGAGSRLTVL.

CDR3 protein: CASSHPGQGAVEQFF. In DNA form, the CDR3 reads TGCGCCAGCAGCCACCCGGGACAGGGGGCTGTTGAGCAGTTCTTC. The rearrangement uses TRBV4-1 and TRBJ2-1; the match to TRBD1 covers 12 bases. The CDR3 loop spans 15 amino acids. The trim removed 3 bases at V and 9 bases at J, leaving 6 bases unmatched. Germline CDR1 reads MGHRA; CDR2 reads YSYEKL.

The chain couples TRBV7-2 to TRBJ2-3; possibly TRBD2 for D (6 bases). CDR3 length: 16 amino acids. Germline CDR1 is SGHTA and CDR2 is FQGNSA. Trimming pared 4 bases from V and 6 bases from J, leaving 20 bases between. The chain's CDR3 is CASSSSGGSGADTQYF. The CDR3 DNA reads as TGTGCCAGCAGCTCCTCAGGAGGGTCCGGAGCCGATACGCAGTATTTT.

This clonotype was counted between two and nine times. The chain combines TRBV29-1 with TRBJ2-3; D may be TRBD1 (5 bases). The CDR3 runs to 15 residues. V lost 1 base, J lost 0 bases, and 11 bases lay in between. Looked up from germline, CDR1 is SQVTM and CDR2 is ANQGSEA. This CDR3 reads CSVEGAQASTDTQYF. The CDR3 nucleotides are TGCAGCGTTGAAGGGGCACAGGCTAGCACAGATACGCAGTATTTT.

This clonotype was detected only a few times. The gene calls are TRBV3-1 and TRBJ2-7; D uncertain. V was cut by 3 bases and J by 7 bases, with 16 bases left in between. Germline V gene data show CDR1 as LGHDT and CDR2 as YNNKEL (reference sequence). The CDR3 is 14 residues long. CDR3 in amino acids: CASSQLLGLYEQYF. CDR3 DNA: TGTGCCAGCAGCCAGCTACTCGGGCTATATGAGCAGTACTTC.

The chain couples TRBV4-2 to TRBJ1-5, with D tentatively TRBD1 (5 bases). V dropped 4 bases and J dropped 3 bases, with 16 bases sitting between them. Germline CDR1 LGHNA, CDR2 YNFKEQ. The CDR3 consists of 16 residues. This chain's CDR3 is CASSRSGFRDNQPQHF. The CDR3 DNA sequence: TGTGCCAGCAGCCGATCAGGGTTCAGGGACAATCAGCCCCAGCATTTT.

The genes are TRBV25-1 and TRBJ2-5; possibly TRBD1 for D (5 bases). The CDR3 is made up of 12 amino acids. CDR1 and CDR2 from the germline V gene are MGHDK and SYGVNS. The V end lost 11 bases, the J end lost 5 bases, and 15 bases lay between the germline ends. CDR3 in amino acids: CAAARAGETQYF. For the CDR3, the DNA is TGTGCCGCGGCCAGGGCAGGGGAGACCCAGTACTTC.

J is TRBJ1-6 and V is TRBV25-1; D is perhaps TRBD1 (5 bases). Germline CDR1 is MGHDK and CDR2 is SYGVNS. Trimming removed 5 bases at V and 6 bases at J, with 11 bases between. The length of the CDR3 is 14 residues. CDR3 amino acids: CASSRSGLNSPLHF. CDR3 DNA: TGTGCCAGCAGTAGGTCGGGGCTTAATTCACCCCTCCACTTT.

Comment on this clonotype: A junction boundary mismatches the germline segment, possibly from a read error. The V gene is TRBV10-3, the J gene TRBJ2-5, with D unresolved. The CDR3 spans 9 residues. Per the germline V gene, CDR1 is ENHRY and CDR2 is SYGVKD. CDR3 residues: CAIREAQYF. For the CDR3, the DNA is TGTGCCATCAGAGAGGCCCAGTACTTC.

A remark on this clonotype: Germline and junction disagree at one end, which may indicate a read error. The chain has TRBV6-2 or TRBV6-3 and TRBJ2-5, with a weak D call TRBD2 (6 bases). Germline values: CDR1 MNHEY, CDR2 SVGEGT. The CDR3 loop spans 13 amino acids. Here the CDR3 reads CTSGWVNQETQYF. Written as DNA, the CDR3 is TGTACCAGCGGGTGGGTAAACCAAGAGACCCAGTACTTC.

The chain links TRBV21-1 to TRBJ2-5; the D call TRBD2 from the table was never checked on the DNA. TRBV21-1 is termed a pseudogene. This CDR3 has 16 residues. The CDR3 nucleotides are TGTGCCAGCAGCGGGACTAGCGACCAGAGACAGGAGACCCAGTACTTC. Translated, it gives CASSGTSDQRQETQYF.

This clonotype was seen repeatedly, ten times or more. The gene calls are TRBV4-1 and TRBJ2-7, with a possible D match to TRBD1 (6 bases). Trimming removed 1 base at V and 5 bases at J, with 9 bases between. The length of the CDR3 is 13 residues. Germline CDR1 MGHRA, CDR2 YSYEKL. The DNA for the CDR3 is TGCGCCAGCAGCCAAGTTGGGACACACGAGCAGTACTTC. Its protein is CASSQVGTHEQYF.

The genes are TRBV28 and TRBJ2-3; unclear D gene. Germline V gives CDR1 MDHEN, CDR2 SYDVKM. The length of the CDR3 is 14 residues. Trimming pared 3 bases from V and 3 bases from J, leaving 10 bases between. Here the CDR3 reads CASSLVKITDTQYF. CDR3 nucleotide sequence: TGTGCCAGCAGTTTGGTGAAGATAACAGATACGCAGTATTTT.

This sequence joins TRBV18 and TRBJ2-1, with 7 nucleotides matching TRBD1. Trimming at V came to 3 bases and at J to 0 bases, leaving 8 bases not matched to a gene. From germline, CDR1 is KGHSH and CDR2 LQKENI. The CDR3 contains 17 residues. The CDR3 is CASSPYDRDISYNEQFF. The CDR3 DNA reads TGTGCCAGCTCACCGTATGACAGGGACATCTCCTACAATGAGCAGTTCTTC.

This clonotype was seen a few times. This CDR3 is CASSLQSGANVLTF. CDR3 coding DNA: TGTGCCAGCAGTTTACAGTCTGGGGCCAACGTCCTGACTTTC. The rearrangement links TRBV12-3 or TRBV12-4 to TRBJ2-6; D not resolved. The germline V and J ends were trimmed by 2 bases and 1 base, with 3 bases remaining between them. CDR3 length: 14 amino acids.

The CDR3 DNA sequence: TGTGCCAGCAGCTTAAACCGGGGAGGTCAAGAGACCCAGTACTTC. Its protein is CASSLNRGGQETQYF. V and J are TRBV7-2 and TRBJ2-5; the D gene is possibly TRBD2 (6 bases). This CDR3 comprises 15 residues. Looked up from germline, CDR1 is SGHTA and CDR2 is FQGNSA. V lost 2 bases and J 2 bases, leaving 12 bases between the germline ends. The entire variable domain, with the rest obtained from reference TRBV7-2 and TRBJ2-5, is as follows: GAGVSQSPSNKVTEKGKDVELRCDPISGHTALYWYRQSLGQGLEFLIYFQGNSAPDKSGLPSDRFSAERTGGSVSTLTIQRTQQEDSAVYLCASSLNRGGQETQYFGPGTRLLVL.

The chain uses TRBV6-6 and TRBJ2-1; the D gene is possibly TRBD2 (5 bases). The CDR3 is 14 residues long. Germline V gene lookup returns CDR1 MNHNY and CDR2 SVGAGI (reference sequence). The germline V and J ends were trimmed by 7 bases and 4 bases, with 14 bases remaining between them. This CDR3 reads CASTRERNYNEQFF. Here the CDR3 DNA reads TGTGCCAGCACCCGGGAAAGGAATTACAATGAGCAGTTCTTC.

This chain uses TRBV20-1 with TRBJ1-2, with D uncertain. Trimming removed 3 bases at V and 0 bases at J, with 5 bases between. CDR1 and CDR2 (germline): DFQATT, SNEGSKA (reference sequence). This CDR3 is built from 12 residues. The CDR3 loop is CSASMSNYGYTF. The CDR3 coding sequence is TGCAGTGCTAGTATGTCTAACTATGGCTACACCTTC.

The CDR3 loop reads CSVVSPAGNTIYF. CDR3 bases: TGCAGCGTTGTCTCGCCAGCTGGAAACACCATATATTTT. The gene calls are TRBV29-1 and TRBJ1-3, with unresolved D. The CDR3 covers 13 residues. V dropped 4 bases and J dropped 2 bases, with 9 bases sitting between them. Germline CDR1 reads SQVTM; CDR2 reads ANQGSEA.

The genes are TRBV20-1 and TRBJ1-3; tentative D call: TRBD1 (5 bases). The CDR3 totals 14 residues. Germline CDR1 and CDR2: DFQATT and SNEGSKA (reference sequence). Trimming removed 4 bases at V and 5 bases at J, with 15 bases between. The CDR3 region is CSAIPGAGRNTIYF. The CDR3, as DNA: TGCAGTGCTATCCCCGGGGCAGGGAGAAACACCATATATTTT.